This TCR beta chain was captured by sequencing in a study of cytomegalovirus exposure and HLA in healthy donors (dated by TCRdb to about 2017). At the level of the whole study: According to an earlier analysis of several hundred of the donors, 200 million or so T cells yielded some 110 million unique TCR beta sequences and approximately 300 Gb of sequence data. Rather than drawing on any new phenotypic data, the later analysis identified candidate immune exposures from TCR beta sequences and the way those sequences occurred across donors. An earlier analysis of 500 to 750 of the donors applied high-throughput TCR beta sequencing to assess whether each TCR beta V gene segment acted as functional or pseudogenic. Of the 300 to 450 genotyped donors, 81% were placed in the genetic ancestry cluster associated with self-reported Caucasian donors. To study patterns of TCR occurrence, a later analysis re-analyzed previously published TCR beta repertoires from just over 650 donors and added high-resolution HLA genotyping. A separate validation cohort of about 110 different subjects was used in addition to the approximately 700-subject first cohort. Among approximately 370 genotyped donors of the cohort, an average of around 220,000 unique TCR beta nucleotide sequences was sequenced per donor, of which roughly 17% were non-productive. Class I and class II HLA loci were covered by the typing at four-digit resolution. The study aimed to test whether cataloging public T cell receptors could reveal signatures of past pathogen exposure. The number of donors typed differed by locus, with 629-630 for A, B, C, DRB1 and DQB1, around 520 for DQA1, approximately 570 for DPA1, and 400 to 490 for DPB1. Donor age, sex, ethnicity and CMV serostatus were compiled together with the repertoire data. The study combined high-throughput TCR immunosequencing, statistical association of individual TCRs with disease status, and machine learning to predict cytomegalovirus infection status. All discovery cohort repertoires had been generated on a single sequencing platform. In a later genetic analysis, genome-wide SNP genotypes for about three fifths of the roughly 670 donors were used, and that subset was treated as a discovery cohort. About five DR-DQ haplotypes were treated as single units for association and clustering because of strong linkage in the cohort. An early release that covered roughly 600 HLA-typed donors contained approximately 300 gigabases of sequencing data and 80 million or so unique TCR sequences. The study profiled the T cell repertoires of 666 subjects by immunosequencing and related them to cytomegalovirus serostatus.

About this clone: Which antigen it targets is not known. There are no base qualities to consult, and no much larger clone falls within one base.

The library relied on the immunoSEQ multiplex PCR assay. For the multiplex PCR, a mixture combining 60 forward primers for TCR Vbeta segments and 13 reverse primers for TCR Jbeta segments was used. The CDR3 region of rearranged TCR beta genes was amplified from genomic DNA with a multiplex PCR assay. The Illumina HiSeq System was used to sequence the amplified TCR beta libraries as 87-base-pair reads. The original pipeline was this. In a later analysis, tens of millions of unique TCR beta chains were counted across the roughly 610 repertoires, and roughly 11 million of these chains were shared by at least two donors. Raw reads were error-corrected and collapsed into unique sequences by a nearest-neighbor algorithm in which closely related sequences were merged to remove PCR and sequencing errors. CDR3 sequences were aligned to IMGT reference sequences to assign V, D and J gene segments. For a sequence to be retained, a match of at least six nucleotides to both a V gene segment and a J gene segment was required. A rearrangement was called productive if the CDR3 had no stop codons and remained in frame with V and J, and every other rearrangement was called non-productive. Following IMGT convention, CDR3 was defined as the stretch from the second conserved V-encoded cysteine to the conserved J-encoded phenylalanine. In an earlier analysis of just under 600 of the donors, sequences lacking an unambiguous match to a single V gene segment were excluded. An earlier analysis of a few hundred of the donors called V segments functional above 56.7% productive rearrangements and segregating when the between-donor standard deviation exceeded 5%. To diagnose cytomegalovirus status from the catalog of TCR beta chain sequences, a statistical classification framework was built. V and J gene assignment, in a later analysis, came from comparing TCR nucleotide sequences with IMGT/GENE-DB human TR gene sequences. The TCRdist pipeline was used in a later analysis to assign CDR3 sequences and most-parsimonious VDJ recombination scenarios. A later analysis defined each TCR beta chain by its CDR3 amino acid sequence plus V-gene family, and excluded reads lacking a unique V-gene family. In a later analysis, fewer than 650 highly shared, low-generation-probability nucleotide sequences were removed to address suspected cross-contamination and a sequencing artifact. A later analysis calculated a clonal expansion index for each public chain from normalized within-repertoire ranks of inferred template counts. In a later analysis, generation probabilities were computed with a VDJ recombination model fitted to out-of-frame rearrangements, and the resulting probabilities were checked against IGoR. In a later analysis, TCR-TCR, TCR-HLA and TCR-CMV co-occurrence was scored with hypergeometric tests, and a repertoire-size bias correction was applied to TCR pairs. To estimate false discovery rates, a later analysis permuted the HLA or CMV assignments 20 times. In a later analysis, co-occurring TCRs were grouped with DBSCAN, and TCRdist sequence similarity was added when clustering was performed within HLA-allele-positive subsets. Co-occurrence clustering excluded repertoires with fewer than 30,000 or more than 120,000 public chains, plus five with anomalous nucleotide sharing. Not all clones reach the TCRdb copy of this immuneACCESS table, which keeps in-frame sequences only. Checked studies attribute under half of the gap to unresolved V genes and leave the rest unexplained. Clone size and V and J calls were adopted from that table, with D and trimming inferred from the DNA. A total of about 150,000 clones appear in this sample, roughly four fifths of them only once. The ten largest clonotypes hold under 1.5% of the sample.

The cohort comprised some 680 healthy bone marrow donors. At the time of sampling, all cohort members were nominally healthy, though unrecorded immune exposures were likely present. The donor was CMV seronegative and was included in the group of a few hundred seronegative cohort members. A peripheral blood sample was provided by each donor, and peripheral blood mononuclear cells were used for TCR beta sequencing. Genomic DNA extraction from the blood cell samples was performed with the Qiagen DNeasy Blood Extraction Kit. What the study reported, not specific to this receptor: Immune exposure information for the cohort was limited to CMV serostatus. In this cohort, only TCR beta chains were sequenced, and detectable features were limited by the absence of alpha or paired-chain data. Assigning TCR associations to individual alleles was difficult when HLA alleles, especially DR and DQ, strongly co-occurred. Across donors, most TCR sequences were observed very rarely, whereas some public TCRs were present in many individuals. A further reported finding was that TCR beta sequences accurately predicted the HLA-A and HLA-B alleles for most subjects in the first cohort. At a false discovery rate of 0.05, a later analysis linked approximately 18,000 TCR beta sequences to specific HLA alleles. An earlier analysis of approximately 540 of the donors showed that most TCR beta V segments appeared in productive rearrangements either about 87% or about 30% of the time, which broadly matched IMGT annotations. In the study, about 150 TCR beta chains were listed as associated with cytomegalovirus. Correlated functional status among segregating V segments might reflect linkage disequilibrium, but an unknown experimental factor could not be ruled out. A group of highly shared sequence variants was considered likely to be a technical artifact of the sequencing pipeline. The classifier was reported to diagnose cytomegalovirus status with high specificity and sensitivity in both the original and validation cohorts. HLA typing was unavailable for some donors at each locus, so association tests used only the typed subset. In a later analysis, TCR association rates were found to vary across HLA loci, with the most associated TCRs seen for DRB1 alleles and the fewest for HLA-C alleles. A later analysis reported that several top co-occurrence clusters appeared linked to parvovirus B19, influenza, CMV and Epstein-Barr virus. A later analysis found that most CMV-associated TCR beta chains appeared HLA-restricted, with HLA associations seemingly driven largely by CMV exposure. Roughly uniform sequencing depth across donors was assumed in presence/absence analyses, although this assumption may not hold. The earlier analysis of around 600 of the donors excluded 15 to 20 rarely observed V segments, including chromosome 9 orphons, because counts were too low. The authors suggested that the approach could potentially be extended to other disease states and immunological phenotypes. In a later genetic analysis, fewer N-insertions in productive TCRs were reported among donors in an Asian-associated ancestry cluster than the 666-donor mean. An association between a missense DCLRE1C variant and V-gene and J-gene trimming of TCR beta chains was found in a later genetic analysis and replicated in an independent cohort. In a later analysis, HLA-associated TCR beta chains were found to be more clonally expanded and to have lower generation probabilities than equally common non-associated chains. In vitro tests confirmed that a few of the cytomegalovirus-associated TCR beta chains recognize cytomegalovirus antigens.

The receptor was derived from a young man in good health and CMV-seronegative. The sequencing sample was made of PBMCs.

The DNA sequence is as follows: TGTGCCAGCAGCTTAGCCCCAGGGAGGAAACTGTTTTTT. This translates into CASSLAPGRKLFF. The chain links TRBV7-2 with TRBJ1-4, with TRBD1 perhaps the D gene, on 5 matching bases. The germline V gene encodes CDR1 SGHTA and CDR2 FQGNSA. The CDR3 measures 13 amino acids from cysteine to phenylalanine. Only the CDR3 DNA stays, 39 bases, in frame from base 1. Trimming at the junction amounts to 0 bases on V and 11 bases on J, and the germline ends lie 10 bases apart.